This T cell receptor (beta chain) appears in the sequencing data of a study of cytomegalovirus exposure and HLA in healthy donors. Comment on this clone: Its antigen is undetermined.

Findings and caveats of the study: By HLA locus, TCR association rates varied in a later analysis, with DRB1 showing the most and HLA-C the fewest. In an earlier analysis, about 87% or about 30%: the productive usage of most TCR beta V segments.

This PCR relied on a set of 60 Vbeta primers and 13 Jbeta primers. Sequencing was performed with immunoSEQ multiplex PCR; in TCRdb, only in-frame clones are kept and a portion is missing. The table lists about 160,000 clones, about three quarters of them singletons. The CDR3 sequence is 15 residues long. Germline V gene data show CDR1 as SGHVS and CDR2 as FQNEAQ. Trimming took off 5 bases at V and 4 bases at J, with 17 bases between the two ends. The clonotype originates from a female donor in good health and CMV-seronegative. Specimen: PBMCs. The chain employs TRBV7-8 and TRBJ1-2; weak D call: TRBD1 (5 bases). The CDR3 DNA reads as TGTGCCAGCAGCCCATCGGGGAGGGGCCTCTATGGCTACACCTTC. It translates to CASSPSGRGLYGYTF.